One TCR beta chain is described in this entry. The antigen remains unidentified. This CDR3 region has 13 residues. Germline assignment: CDR1 LNHDA and CDR2 SQIVND (reference sequence). Between the trimmed V and J ends, which lost 1 base and 7 bases, there was a span of 8 bases. Measured with immunoSEQ multiplex PCR; TCRdb has only the in-frame clones, and not every one. This table holds under 30,000 clones, 90% found once. These data come from a study of OX40 agonist ivuxolimab in advanced cancers. Study-level results: In general, CD8+ T cells held more expanded clones than CD4+ did, on average.

Sequencing was performed on CD4+ or CD8+ T cells sorted from blood, taken in a trial of the OX40 agonist ivuxolimab. V is TRBV19 and J is TRBJ1-5; D remains ambiguous. The TCR originated in an adult with an advanced solid tumor such as melanoma, head and neck, liver or kidney cancer. As DNA, the CDR3 is TGTGCCAGTAGTATAGTGGGGTTACAGCCCCAGCATTTT. Encoded protein: CASSIVGLQPQHF.